What follows are 21 T cell receptor beta chains derived from one specimen sequenced in a study of beta chain features in type 1 diabetes. Findings and limits, study-wide: There was a moderate but significant shortening of TCRB CDR3s in all four CD4+ subsets of Type 1 diabetes patients.

The authors reverse transcribed all of the isolated RNA, so sequencing captured expressed TCRB transcripts. Clones were read by immunoSEQ multiplex PCR, and TCRdb kept only the in-frame ones, dropping some. Of a few hundred thousand clones in the sample, roughly 13% were seen once. These TCRs' antigens remain unknown. What was sequenced was naive CD4+ T cells from blood. Source of these receptors: a man aged 25-45 years with type 1 diabetes.

The rearrangement joins TRBV5-6 to TRBJ1-6; D remains unclear. V lost 1 base and J lost 9, with 11 bases in between. Germline CDR1 SGHDT, CDR2 YYEEEE. There are 14 residues in the CDR3. The DNA for the CDR3 is TGTGCCAGCAGCTTGCGCGGGTTGGGTTCACCCCTCCACTTT. This sequence encodes CASSLRGLGSPLHF.

Only a few counts were recorded for this clone. The chain employs TRBV7-2 and TRBJ2-7; D gene ambiguous. The CDR3 totals 15 residues. Germline lookup yields CDR1 SGHTA and CDR2 FQGNSA. The ends were cut back, 1 base at V and 2 bases at J, with 12 bases in the middle. The CDR3 bases are TGTGCCAGCAGCTTAGAGAACCATAGTGCCTACGAGCAGTACTTC. This encodes CASSLENHSAYEQYF.

The chain has TRBV18 and TRBJ2-7, with 7 bases matching TRBD2. V trimming: 8 bases; J trimming: 6 bases; junction bases outside the gene matches: 10. From germline, CDR1 is KGHSH and CDR2 LQKENI. This CDR3 comprises 13 residues. CDR3 sequence: CASRAGASSEQYF. In DNA form, the CDR3 reads TGTGCCAGCCGTGCGGGAGCCTCGAGCGAGCAGTACTTC.

This clone was counted only a few times. The rearrangement uses TRBV7-9 and TRBJ1-1, with 7 nucleotides matching TRBD1. The CDR3 runs 14 residues. The ends lost 8 bases at V and 5 bases at J; junction bases unmatched: 11. Germline lookup yields CDR1 SEHNR and CDR2 FQNEAQ (reference sequence). The CDR3 nucleotides are TGTGCCAGCCTGGAAGGGACAGTAGAAACTGAAGCTTTCTTT. This encodes CASLEGTVETEAFF.

This chain links TRBV5-4 with TRBJ2-7; 10 nucleotides line up with TRBD2. CDR3 length equals 16 residues. Germline CDR1 SGHNT, CDR2 YYREEE (reference sequence). With 0 bases clipped from V and 0 bases from J, the junction kept 3 bases outside the gene matches. The CDR3 DNA follows: TGTGCCAGCAGCTTGGGGACTAGCGGAGGCTCCTACGAGCAGTACTTC. Protein: CASSLGTSGGSYEQYF.

In this sample, this clone turned up a few times. The chain is built from TRBV5-1 and TRBJ1-1; 10 nucleotides line up with TRBD1. Germline-derived CDR1 and CDR2 are SGHRS and YFSETQ. V dropped 7 bases and J dropped 3; count of bases not matched to a gene: 3. The CDR3 loop spans 13 amino acids. The CDR3, as DNA: TGCGCCAGCCTCGGACAGGGGGACACTGAAGCTTTCTTT. Residues: CASLGQGDTEAFF. Supplemented by reference TRBV5-1 and TRBJ1-1, the full variable domain reads KAGVTQTPRYLIKTRGQQVTLSCSPISGHRSVSWYQQTPGQGLQFLFEYFSETQRNKGNFPGRFSGRQFSNSRSEMNVSTLELGDSALYLCASLGQGDTEAFFGQGTRLTVV.

CDR3 amino acids: CAISEYREETQYF. Written as DNA, the CDR3 is TGTGCCATCAGTGAGTACAGGGAAGAGACCCAGTACTTC. The rearrangement uses TRBV10-3 and TRBJ2-5; a possible D gene is TRBD1 (6 bases). Germline V gene sequence: CDR1 ENHRY, CDR2 SYGVKD. The CDR3 runs to 13 residues. The ends were cut back, 1 base at V and 3 bases at J, with 6 bases in the middle.

There are a few counts of this clone. V gene TRBV9 combines with J gene TRBJ1-3; no clear D gene. V was clipped by 4 bases and J by 8 bases, with 10 bases between them. The germline V gene has CDR1 SGDLS and CDR2 YYNGEE. This CDR3 region has 12 residues. This CDR3 reads CASSTGEDTIYF. DNA for the CDR3: TGTGCCAGCAGCACCGGGGAAGACACCATATATTTT.

This clone was detected only a few times. The rearrangement links TRBV7-2 to TRBJ2-3, with 10 positions matching TRBD2. The V and J ends lost 3 bases and 5 bases, in that order; junction bases with no gene match: 5. This CDR3 comprises 15 residues. The germline V gene encodes CDR1 SGHTA and CDR2 FQGNSA. As DNA, the CDR3 is TGTGCCAGCAGCTTCCGAGCGGGGGGGATAGATACGCAGTATTTT. Translating gives CASSFRAGGIDTQYF.

The table lists this clone with a few counts. The chain carries TRBV10-3 and TRBJ2-1, with 8 nucleotides matching TRBD1. The CDR3 has 13 amino acids. Germline trimming cut 10 bases from V and 5 bases from J; bases unmatched to any gene: 7. Germline V CDR1 and CDR2: ENHRY, SYGVKD. CDR3 in amino acids: CASTGTGNNEQFF. DNA for the CDR3: TGTGCCAGCACCGGGACAGGCAACAATGAGCAGTTCTTC.

This chain joins TRBV7-2 and TRBJ2-1, with 8 bases fitting TRBD2. The junction had 3 bases not matched to a gene; V was cut back by 5 bases and J by 6 bases. CDR1 and CDR2 (germline): SGHTA, FQGNSA. CDR3 length: 13 amino acids. The chain's CDR3 is CASSRGTSNEQFF. CDR3 DNA: TGTGCCAGCAGCCGAGGGACTAGCAATGAGCAGTTCTTC.

This clone has a handful of counts. V and J are TRBV7-2 and TRBJ2-5; D might be TRBD2 (5 bases). The V end lost 1 base, the J end lost 6 bases, and 15 bases lay between the germline ends. Germline V gene lookup returns CDR1 SGHTA and CDR2 FQGNSA. This CDR3 region has 15 residues. The CDR3 DNA follows: TGTGCCAGCAGCTTAGGGCTAGCAGAGAGAAAGACCCAGTACTTC. As protein: CASSLGLAERKTQYF.

V gene TRBV11-2 combines with J gene TRBJ1-4, with 8 nucleotides matching TRBD1. In germline, CDR1 is SGHAT, CDR2 FQNNGV. The length of the CDR3 is 14 residues. V shed 8 bases and J 6 bases; nucleotides not matched to a gene: 8. CDR3 loop: CASGSGTGHEKLFF. CDR3 DNA sequence: TGTGCCAGCGGAAGTGGGACAGGTCATGAAAAACTGTTTTTT. Full variable domain (remainder filled in from reference TRBV11-2 and TRBJ1-4): EAGVAQSPRYKIIEKRQSVAFWCNPISGHATLYWYQQILGQGPKLLIQFQNNGVVDDSQLPKDRFSAERLKGVDSTLKIQPAKLEDSAVYLCASGSGTGHEKLFFGSGTQLSVL.

This clone was observed a few times. The chain employs TRBV29-1 and TRBJ2-1; weak D call: TRBD1 (6 bases). This CDR3 comprises 13 residues. The V gene's germline CDR1 is SQVTM and CDR2 ANQGSEA. V shed 4 bases and J shed 4 bases, with 11 bases lying between them. The CDR3 loop reads CSVGTVSYNEQFF. The CDR3 coding sequence is TGCAGCGTTGGGACAGTTAGTTACAATGAGCAGTTCTTC.

This clone was recorded a few times. This sequence joins TRBV25-1 and TRBJ2-1; TRBD1 might be the D (5 bases). This CDR3 is built from 12 residues. Trimming left V 8 bases short and J 8 bases short, with 13 bases between. The germline CDR1 and CDR2 sequences are MGHDK and SYGVNS. CDR3 nucleotide sequence: TGTGCCAGCGAATACCAGGGTGATGAGCAGTTCTTC. Protein product: CASEYQGDEQFF. Filled out from reference TRBV25-1 and TRBJ2-1, the complete variable domain reads EADIYQTPRYLVIGTGKKITLECSQTMGHDKMYWYQQDPGMELHLIHYSYGVNSTEKGDLSSESTVSRIRTEHFPLTLESARPSHTSQYLCASEYQGDEQFFGPGTRLTVL.

CDR3 protein: CASSAIGQGEAFF. In nucleotides, the CDR3 is TGTGCCAGCAGTGCCATCGGACAGGGGGAAGCTTTCTTT. V and J are TRBV6-4 and TRBJ1-1; 9 positions agree with TRBD1. The CDR3 totals 13 residues. Germline V gene lookup returns CDR1 MRHNA and CDR2 SNTAGT. After removal of 4 bases from V and 8 bases from J, the junction contained 5 bases not matched to a gene.

The chain joins TRBV5-1 to TRBJ2-3; D is unclear. The CDR3 spans 15 residues. Germline CDR1 is SGHRS and CDR2 is YFSETQ. V gave up 0 bases and J gave up 3 bases, with 11 bases separating them. The CDR3 DNA reads TGCGCCAGCAGCTTGGTGCCTAGATATACAGATACGCAGTATTTT. Translation gives CASSLVPRYTDTQYF.

The CDR3 sequence is CASATGPGTEAFF. The CDR3 DNA reads as TGTGCCAGCGCGACAGGCCCCGGCACTGAAGCTTTCTTT. This chain uses TRBV2 with TRBJ1-1, with D possibly TRBD1 on 6 matching bases. Germline CDR1 reads SNHLY; CDR2 reads FYNNEI. Trimming removed 8 bases from V and 4 bases from J, with 14 bases in between. The CDR3 extends over 13 amino acids.

The chain carries TRBV27 and TRBJ2-3; D unresolved. Trimming stripped 5 bases from V and 2 bases from J, with 11 bases between. Germline assignment: CDR1 MNHEY and CDR2 SMNVEV (reference sequence). This CDR3 contains 14 residues. Here the CDR3 reads CASSARVVTDTQYF. CDR3 in DNA: TGTGCCAGCAGTGCCCGGGTTGTCACAGATACGCAGTATTTT.

The rearrangement uses TRBV18 and TRBJ2-1, with 7 bases lining up with TRBD2. Germline V gene data show CDR1 as KGHSH and CDR2 as LQKENI. With V trimmed by 6 bases and J by 4 bases, 15 bases remained unmatched. The CDR3 has 17 amino acids. Here the CDR3 reads CASSPGGAGTAYNEQFF. The CDR3 DNA follows: TGTGCCAGCTCTCCCGGGGGAGCGGGAACCGCTTACAATGAGCAGTTCTTC.

This clone was counted between two and nine times. V usage is TRBV27 and J usage is TRBJ2-5; 7 bases map to TRBD2. The CDR3 is made up of 16 amino acids. Germline assignment: CDR1 MNHEY and CDR2 SMNVEV (reference sequence). The V and J ends lost 0 bases and 5 bases, in that order; junction bases with no gene match: 9. The CDR3 reads CASSLSVASGPETQYF. For the CDR3, the DNA is TGTGCCAGCAGTTTATCGGTCGCTAGCGGCCCCGAGACCCAGTACTTC.